Below, 32 T cell receptor beta chains from the same sample are listed, as sequenced in a study of Ad26.COV2.S vaccination and SARS-CoV-2 variants. Stated treatment: some 19 received Ad26.COV2.S at low or high dose, single or two shots; five or six received placebo; per-sample allocation not given. Sampling occurred on day 63 after the first vaccine or placebo injection. Method: immunoSEQ multiplex PCR; TCRdb's copy keeps in-frame clones and lacks some. The sample yields roughly 380,000 clones, around 84% seen once. The starting material was peripheral blood, obtained in a trial of Ad26.COV2.S vaccine versus placebo. The receptors were gathered from a person aged 18-60 years who received the Ad26.COV2.S COVID-19 vaccine or a placebo.

This rearrangement joins TRBV28 to TRBJ1-2; tentative D call: TRBD1 (6 bases). The V gene's germline CDR1 is MDHEN and CDR2 SYDVKM. The CDR3 totals 14 residues. The ends were cut back, 6 bases at V and 4 bases at J, with 15 bases in the middle. The CDR3 DNA reads as TGTGCCAGCAGCACTCACGAAGGGGGCTATGGCTACACCTTC. Amino acids: CASSTHEGGYGYTF.

On this clone: Within the sample, other DNA sequences also encode this same CDR3. This chain links TRBV30 with TRBJ2-2, with 7 bases aligning to TRBD2. With 5 bases clipped from V and 1 base from J, the junction kept 4 bases outside the gene matches. The germline V gene encodes CDR1 GTSNPN and CDR2 SVGIG (reference sequence). The CDR3 is made up of 14 amino acids. CDR3 coding DNA: TGTGCCTGGGGAGGCGGGGGGAACACCGGGGAGCTGTTTTTT. It specifies CAWGGGGNTGELFF.

The gene calls are TRBV9 and TRBJ1-4; no clear D. Per the germline V gene, CDR1 is SGDLS and CDR2 is YYNGEE. The CDR3 loop spans 16 amino acids. Trimming removed 0 bases at V and 0 bases at J, with 9 bases between. The CDR3 protein is CASSVGRFSTNEKLFF. CDR3 coding DNA: TGTGCCAGCAGCGTAGGAAGGTTTTCAACTAATGAAAAACTGTTTTTT. The full variable domain, rest sourced from reference TRBV9 and TRBJ1-4, is DSGVTQTPKHLITATGQRVTLRCSPRSGDLSVYWYQQSLDQGLQFLIQYYNGEERAKGNILERFSAQQFPDLHSELNLSSLELGDSALYFCASSVGRFSTNEKLFFGSGTQLSVL.

The table lists this clone with a few counts. This chain joins TRBV29-1 and TRBJ2-1, with D perhaps matching TRBD2 (6 bases). CDR3 size: 13 residues. Trimming shortened V by 1 base and J by 7 bases, and 11 bases separated the two germline ends. Looked up from germline, CDR1 is SQVTM and CDR2 is ANQGSEA. CDR3 in amino acids: CSVEGRGLNEQFF. The CDR3 region has the DNA TGCAGCGTTGAAGGGAGAGGACTAAATGAGCAGTTCTTC.

This rearrangement joins TRBV10-1 to TRBJ2-3; 8 bases agree with TRBD2. CDR1 and CDR2 from the germline V gene are WNHNN and SYGVQD (reference sequence). This CDR3 has 15 amino acids. V lost 5 bases, J lost 1 base, and 5 bases stayed unmatched. The CDR3 reads CASSRIAGRTDTQYF. CDR3 DNA: TGCGCCAGCAGTCGGATAGCGGGACGCACAGATACGCAGTATTTT.

Written as DNA, the CDR3 is TGTGCCTGGAGGGCAACAGGGAAGGGTTTGTTCTACGAGCAGTACTTC. It codes for CAWRATGKGLFYEQYF. The rearrangement uses TRBV30 and TRBJ2-7, with D possibly TRBD1 on 6 matching bases. There are 16 residues in the CDR3. V lost 3 bases and J 3 bases, leaving 21 bases between the germline ends. Germline CDR1 is GTSNPN and CDR2 is SVGIG (reference sequence).

The DNA of the CDR3 is TGTGCCAGCAGCTACAGCGGGAGTGCAGAGACCCAGTACTTC. Translation: CASSYSGSAETQYF. The V and J genes are TRBV7-8 and TRBJ2-5; 8 bases line up with TRBD2. Germline trimming cut 4 bases from V and 4 bases from J; bases unmatched to any gene: 5. CDR3 length: 14 residues. CDR1 is SGHVS, CDR2 FQNEAQ, per germline.

The chain links TRBV5-3 to TRBJ1-2; a weak D match, TRBD1 (6 bases). TRBV5-3 is classed as an ORF, of uncertain function. The germline V and J ends were trimmed by 4 bases and 1 base, with 8 bases remaining between them. CDR3 length: 13 amino acids. CDR3 sequence reads: CARSGRGNYGYTF. The CDR3 DNA reads TGTGCCAGAAGCGGCAGGGGTAACTATGGCTACACCTTC.

The V call is TRBV14, the J call TRBJ1-1; D is possibly TRBD1 (6 bases). Germline CDR1 reads SGHDN; CDR2 reads FVKESK. The CDR3 has 16 residues. The germline V and J ends were trimmed by 1 base and 1 base, with 13 bases remaining between them. The CDR3 sequence: CASSQAERGRNTEAFF. As DNA, the CDR3 is TGTGCCAGCAGCCAAGCAGAGAGGGGGAGGAACACTGAAGCTTTCTTT.

The V and J genes are TRBV19 and TRBJ2-3, with no clear D. V lost 4 bases and J lost 3, with 17 bases in between. Germline CDR1 reads LNHDA; CDR2 reads SQIVND (reference sequence). This CDR3 region has 16 residues. In DNA, the CDR3 is TGTGCCAGTAGTAGTGCCTTCGGTTTTGGGACAGATACGCAGTATTTT. Residues: CASSSAFGFGTDTQYF.

This chain joins TRBV10-2 and TRBJ2-7; 9 bases line up with TRBD1. Germline lookup yields CDR1 WSHSY and CDR2 SAAADI. V lost 4 bases, J lost 1 base, and 11 bases stayed unmatched. The CDR3 is made up of 17 amino acids. The CDR3 DNA is TGCGCCAGCAGTGCCGTTAGAGTTGACAGGGGGTCCTACGAGCAGTACTTC. This sequence encodes CASSAVRVDRGSYEQYF.

The rearrangement joins TRBV5-1 to TRBJ1-6; 11 bases map to TRBD1. CDR3 size: 16 residues. The trim removed 4 bases at V and 7 bases at J, leaving 7 bases unmatched. Germline V gene sequence: CDR1 SGHRS, CDR2 YFSETQ. The CDR3 protein is CASSQGDRGMNSPLHF. The DNA for the CDR3 is TGCGCCAGCAGCCAGGGGGACAGGGGGATGAATTCACCCCTCCACTTT.

The chain recombines TRBV5-1 with TRBJ2-1; 9 bases fit TRBD2. CDR3 size: 15 residues. Trimming removed 4 bases from V and 4 bases from J; junction bases left unmatched: 6. Germline V lookup: CDR1 SGHRS, CDR2 YFSETQ. The CDR3 here is CASSAGTSSYNEQFF. The DNA of the CDR3 is TGCGCCAGCAGCGCCGGGACTAGCTCATACAATGAGCAGTTCTTC.

This chain joins TRBV19 and TRBJ2-7; TRBD1 aligns across 7 bases. With 4 bases clipped from V and 2 bases from J, the junction kept 5 bases outside the gene matches. The CDR3 spans 14 residues. Looked up from germline, CDR1 is LNHDA and CDR2 is SQIVND (reference sequence). As DNA, the CDR3 is TGTGCCAGTAGTACTCAGGGGACAGCCTACGAGCAGTACTTC. Protein sequence: CASSTQGTAYEQYF.

The genes are TRBV7-2 and TRBJ2-3; D is perhaps TRBD1 (6 bases). The germline CDR1 and CDR2 sequences are SGHTA and FQGNSA. V lost 5 bases to trimming and J lost 14 bases, with 17 bases between them. The length of the CDR3 is 12 residues. CDR3 nucleotide sequence: TGTGCCAGCAGCAAAGACAGGCCCTTGATGTATTTT. It specifies CASSKDRPLMYF.

This rearrangement joins TRBV19 to TRBJ1-1; D not resolved. Germline-derived CDR1 and CDR2 are LNHDA and SQIVND (reference sequence). This CDR3 spans 15 amino acids. Trimming left V 2 bases short and J 1 base short, with 11 bases between. CDR3 DNA: TGTGCCAGTAGTATAAACGGTGAGTCGAACACTGAAGCTTTCTTT. Translating it yields CASSINGESNTEAFF.

This clone appeared a few times. The chain is built from TRBV5-1 and TRBJ1-6; D call uncertain. Germline loops: CDR1 SGHRS, CDR2 YFSETQ. The CDR3 runs to 14 residues. With 2 bases removed from V and 0 bases from J, the gap between germline ends came to 3 bases. This CDR3 reads CASSFYSYNSPLHF. The DNA of the CDR3 is TGCGCCAGCAGCTTCTACTCCTATAATTCACCCCTCCACTTT.

This rearrangement joins TRBV9 to TRBJ1-2; TRBD1 is a possible D gene (6 bases). Germline V gene sequence: CDR1 SGDLS, CDR2 YYNGEE. The ends were cut back, 4 bases at V and 2 bases at J, with 12 bases in the middle. The CDR3 is 14 amino acids. The CDR3 coding sequence is TGTGCCAGCAGCCCCGCCGGACAGAACTATGGCTACACCTTC. It specifies CASSPAGQNYGYTF. Full variable domain (remainder filled in from reference TRBV9 and TRBJ1-2): DSGVTQTPKHLITATGQRVTLRCSPRSGDLSVYWYQQSLDQGLQFLIQYYNGEERAKGNILERFSAQQFPDLHSELNLSSLELGDSALYFCASSPAGQNYGYTFGSGTRLTVV.

This chain links TRBV5-1 with TRBJ2-5, with 10 bases matching TRBD1. This CDR3 has 16 residues. V was pared by 5 bases and J by 4 bases, with 11 bases of the junction left unmatched. CDR1 and CDR2 from the germline V gene are SGHRS and YFSETQ. CDR3 in amino acids: CASSETDRGLRETQYF. CDR3 sequence (DNA): TGCGCCAGCAGTGAGACCGACAGGGGGCTTCGAGAGACCCAGTACTTC.

This chain links TRBV27 with TRBJ1-5, with TRBD1 matching 8 bases. CDR1 and CDR2 from the germline V gene are MNHEY and SMNVEV (reference sequence). V shed 3 bases, J shed 7 bases, and the junction held 8 bases outside the gene matches. The CDR3 runs 15 residues. The CDR3 loop reads CASSFGQGSGQPQHF. DNA for the CDR3: TGTGCCAGCAGTTTTGGACAGGGAAGTGGCCAGCCCCAGCATTTT.

The rearrangement joins TRBV5-1 to TRBJ2-7; 10 bases line up with TRBD1. The ends lost 4 bases at V and 4 bases at J; junction bases unmatched: 14. CDR1 and CDR2 from the germline V gene are SGHRS and YFSETQ. This CDR3 region has 17 residues. CDR3 region: CASSRDRGIRKGYEQYF. The CDR3 DNA sequence: TGCGCCAGCAGCAGGGACAGGGGCATAAGAAAGGGGTACGAGCAGTACTTC.

The chain joins TRBV7-2 to TRBJ2-7; D not resolved. Germline V gives CDR1 SGHTA, CDR2 FQGNSA. The length of the CDR3 is 11 residues. V lost 5 bases and J 9 bases, leaving 11 bases between the germline ends. The CDR3 region is CASSRSQVQYF. The CDR3 DNA sequence: TGTGCCAGCAGCCGTAGTCAGGTGCAGTACTTC.

The chain carries TRBV18 and TRBJ2-7; D tentatively reads TRBD1 or TRBD2 (5 bases each). V dropped 3 bases and J dropped 6 bases, with 18 bases sitting between them. The CDR3 is made up of 15 amino acids. Germline V gives CDR1 KGHSH, CDR2 LQKENI. The CDR3 DNA is TGTGCCAGCTCACCCGGCCGGGACCTCTTCGCCGAGCAGTACTTC. This sequence encodes CASSPGRDLFAEQYF.

J is TRBJ2-3 and V is TRBV24-1; 8 bases align to TRBD1. With 4 bases clipped from V and 2 bases from J, the junction kept 1 base outside the gene matches. The CDR3 has 14 amino acids. The germline V gene has CDR1 KGHDR and CDR2 SFDVKD. The CDR3 nucleotides read TGTGCCACCAGTGAGACAGGGGACACAGATACGCAGTATTTT. Its protein product is CATSETGDTDTQYF.

This clone has a single count. The chain recombines TRBV5-1 with TRBJ1-4; TRBD1 might be the D (5 bases). Trimming removed 4 bases at V and 3 bases at J, with 16 bases between. This CDR3 spans 16 amino acids. Germline assignment: CDR1 SGHRS and CDR2 YFSETQ. CDR3 DNA sequence: TGCGCCAGCAGCATCCAGGGTAATAGCGCTAATGAAAAACTGTTTTTT. This encodes CASSIQGNSANEKLFF.

This chain uses TRBV5-1 with TRBJ2-2; possibly TRBD2 for D (6 bases). The ends were cut back, 6 bases at V and 1 base at J, with 10 bases in the middle. The length of the CDR3 is 14 residues. Germline V gene data show CDR1 as SGHRS and CDR2 as YFSETQ. This CDR3 is CASNWRGNTGELFF. Written as DNA, the CDR3 is TGCGCCAGCAATTGGCGGGGGAACACCGGGGAGCTGTTTTTT.

The V call is TRBV28, the J call TRBJ2-5, with 9 bases fitting TRBD2. The V gene end was trimmed by 6 bases and the J gene end by 5 bases; junction bases not matched to a gene: 7. Germline CDR1 MDHEN, CDR2 SYDVKM. This CDR3 comprises 14 residues. As DNA, the CDR3 is TGTGCCAGCAGAATTGGGACTAGCTGTGAGACCCAGTACTTC. Translation gives CASRIGTSCETQYF.

This clone is deemed medium-sized (0.01 to 0.1%). V gene TRBV20-1 combines with J gene TRBJ1-2; 7 bases map to TRBD1. The V and J ends lost 3 bases and 11 bases, in that order; junction bases with no gene match: 6. CDR1 is DFQATT and CDR2 is SNEGSKA in the germline V gene (reference sequence). The CDR3 has 11 amino acids. CDR3 DNA: TGCAGTGCTAGCCCACAGGGGAGTTACACCTTC. It encodes CSASPQGSYTF.

This chain uses TRBV6-2 or TRBV6-3 with TRBJ2-5; D may be TRBD1 or TRBD2 (5 bases each). The CDR3 contains 14 residues. Germline CDR1 MNHEY, CDR2 SVGEGT. V lost 0 bases and J lost 4, with 9 bases in between. The CDR3 bases are TGTGCCAGCAGTTACTCGGCCGGGGCAGAGACCCAGTACTTC. Its protein is CASSYSAGAETQYF.

The sample holds one count of this clone. This chain connects TRBV2 to TRBJ2-1, with 10 bases lining up with TRBD2. Trimming at V came to 6 bases and at J to 0 bases, leaving 5 bases not matched to a gene. Germline assignment: CDR1 SNHLY and CDR2 FYNNEI. CDR3 size: 16 residues. The DNA of the CDR3 is TGTGCCAGCAGGGCGTCTAGCGGGAGCTCCTACAATGAGCAGTTCTTC. It is translated as CASRASSGSSYNEQFF. Using reference TRBV2 and TRBJ2-1 for the parts outside the CDR3, the full variable domain is EPEVTQTPSHQVTQMGQEVILRCVPISNHLYFYWYRQILGQKVEFLVSFYNNEISEKSEIFDDQFSVERPDGSNFTLKIRSTKLEDSAMYFCASRASSGSSYNEQFFGPGTRLTVL.

For the CDR3, the DNA is TGTGCCAGCAGCTTGGGAGGGACAGGGGTTGAGACCCAGTACTTC. Encoded protein: CASSLGGTGVETQYF. The chain carries TRBV5-4 and TRBJ2-5; TRBD1 matches 10 bases. The CDR3 runs 15 residues. J lost 5 bases, V lost 0 bases, and 4 bases had no gene match. In germline, CDR1 is SGHNT, CDR2 YYREEE (reference sequence).

This clone was seen only once. This rearrangement joins TRBV5-4 to TRBJ2-7; the match to TRBD2 covers 8 bases. CDR3 length equals 16 residues. Trimming removed 4 bases from V and 5 bases from J; junction bases left unmatched: 14. The V gene's germline CDR1 is SGHNT and CDR2 YYREEE (reference sequence). The chain's CDR3 is CASSPGLVGRGDEQYF. The DNA of the CDR3 is TGTGCCAGCAGCCCGGGACTAGTAGGACGTGGGGACGAGCAGTACTTC.